The source of this TCR beta chain is a study of blood T cell repertoires in COVID-19. Across the study: PBMCs, B-cell-depleted T cells, or T cells were the source of the cDNA or gDNA that made up the material.

The Seattle patients joined while their infection was active and were tracked longitudinally afterward. TCRdb's copy holds only in-frame clones and misses some; the assay was immunoSEQ multiplex PCR. This table holds 450,000 or so clones, approximately 90% found once. The TCR originated in a man between 18 and 29 years old with COVID-19, enrolled during active disease. Sequenced input: peripheral blood.

The CDR3 spells CASSVGLGLAGTDTQYF. The CDR3 coding sequence is TGTGCCAGCAGCGTAGGTCTAGGCCTAGCGGGCACAGATACGCAGTATTTT. The rearrangement links TRBV9 to TRBJ2-3, with TRBD2 identical over 7 bases. After removal of 0 bases from V and 1 base from J, the junction contained 8 bases not matched to a gene. Germline V gene sequence: CDR1 SGDLS, CDR2 YYNGEE. This CDR3 region has 17 residues.